This is a list of T cell receptor beta chains from one sample in a study of OX40 agonist ivuxolimab in advanced cancers. Produced via immunoSEQ multiplex PCR; TCRdb's table is partial and in-frame only. The sample comprises fewer than 85,000 clones, about 86% of which are singletons, and approximately 0.93% rests with the top ten. The specimen was CD4+ or CD8+ T cells sorted from blood, collected in a trial of the OX40 agonist ivuxolimab. The receptor source for this set is an adult with an advanced solid tumor such as melanoma, head and neck, liver or kidney cancer. The CDR3 runs from the conserved cysteine through the conserved F or W. A D gene is named only where the DNA matches it firmly. Some rows mark clone size as missing; the rest say once, few, many or name a class of expanded clone.

size	D	V	J	CDR3	DNA
few	TRBD2	TRBV5-1	TRBJ2-1	CASSPTGKGLAILNEQFF	TGCGCCAGCAGCCCTACTGGCAAGGGACTAGCCATTCTCAATGAGCAGTTCTTC
.	TRBD1	TRBV19	TRBJ1-1	CASSRQGAKRGTEAFF	TGTGCCAGTAGCCGACAGGGGGCAAAAAGGGGCACTGAAGCTTTCTTT
.	.	TRBV5-1	TRBJ2-7	CASSPMQGREQYF	TGCGCCAGCAGCCCAATGCAGGGGCGCGAGCAGTACTTC
.	.	TRBV10-3	TRBJ1-1	CAITPAGRENTEAFF	TGTGCCATCACCCCCGCTGGACGGGAGAACACTGAAGCTTTCTTT
.	TRBD1	TRBV18	TRBJ1-3	CASSPGTVGNTIYF	TGTGCCAGCTCACCAGGGACAGTTGGAAACACCATATATTTT
.	TRBD2	TRBV2	TRBJ2-7	CASSEAPGLAGEQYF	TGTGCCAGCAGTGAAGCTCCGGGACTAGCGGGCGAGCAGTACTTC
.	TRBD2	TRBV2	TRBJ2-3	CASRGGLAGGQADTQYF	TGTGCCAGCAGAGGAGGGCTAGCGGGGGGGCAAGCAGATACGCAGTATTTT
.	.	TRBV6-5	TRBJ2-5	CASSSGGRETQYF	TGTGCCAGCAGTTCGGGGGGCCGAGAGACCCAGTACTTC
.	TRBD2	TRBV18	TRBJ2-5	CASSPRLAGQETQYF	TGTGCCAGCTCACCCCGACTAGCGGGGCAAGAGACCCAGTACTTC
.	.	TRBV10-3	TRBJ2-5	CAINSGQETQYF	TGTGCCATCAATAGCGGCCAAGAGACCCAGTACTTC
.	TRBD2	TRBV29-1	TRBJ2-5	CSVGTSGSPPQETQYF	TGCAGCGTAGGGACTAGCGGGAGTCCCCCCCAAGAGACCCAGTACTTC
.	.	TRBV12-5	TRBJ1-4	CASGLGGTNEKLFF	TGTGCTAGTGGTTTAGGGGGGACTAATGAAAAACTGTTTTTT
few	.	TRBV5-1	TRBJ2-2	CASSLAESGTGELFF	TGCGCCAGCAGCTTGGCTGAATCCGGCACCGGGGAGCTGTTTTTT
.	.	TRBV5-1	TRBJ1-6	CASSLDTANNSPLHF	TGCGCCAGCAGCTTGGATACAGCTAATAATTCACCCCTCCACTTT
.	TRBD2	TRBV2	TRBJ2-1	CASNSGLAGQDEQFF	TGTGCCAGCAACTCGGGACTAGCGGGGCAGGATGAGCAGTTCTTC
few	.	TRBV7-9	TRBJ1-3	CASSLGGHGSGNTIYF	TGTGCCAGCAGCTTAGGTGGACATGGATCTGGAAACACCATATATTTT
.	TRBD1	TRBV6-5	TRBJ1-5	CASSRQGHSNQPQHF	TGTGCCAGCAGCAGACAGGGACATAGCAATCAGCCCCAGCATTTT
once	TRBD2	TRBV27	TRBJ2-2	CASRDGGRDTGELFF	TGTGCCAGCAGGGATGGCGGGAGGGACACCGGGGAGCTGTTTTTT
many	TRBD1	TRBV11-2	TRBJ1-2	CASSSDRARGYTF	TGTGCCAGCAGCTCAGACAGGGCTAGGGGCTACACCTTC
.	.	TRBV4-1	TRBJ2-1	CASSQPKRDLGNEQFF	TGCGCCAGCAGCCAGCCAAAAAGGGACTTGGGCAATGAGCAGTTCTTC
.	.	TRBV29-1	TRBJ1-1	CSVERSGIDKAFF	TGCAGCGTTGAGAGGTCGGGGATCGACAAAGCTTTCTTT
.	TRBD2	TRBV7-2	TRBJ2-1	CASSLFGGRADEQFF	TGTGCCAGCAGCTTATTTGGCGGGAGGGCCGATGAGCAGTTCTTC